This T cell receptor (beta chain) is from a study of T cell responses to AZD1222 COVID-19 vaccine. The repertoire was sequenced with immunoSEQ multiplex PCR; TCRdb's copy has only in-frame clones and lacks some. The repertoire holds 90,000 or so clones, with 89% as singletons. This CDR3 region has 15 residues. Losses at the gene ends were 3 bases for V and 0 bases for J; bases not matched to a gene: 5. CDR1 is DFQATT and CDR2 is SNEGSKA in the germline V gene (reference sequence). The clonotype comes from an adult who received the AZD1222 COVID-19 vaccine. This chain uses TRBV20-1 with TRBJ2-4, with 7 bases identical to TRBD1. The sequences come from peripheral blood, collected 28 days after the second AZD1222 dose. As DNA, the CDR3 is TGCAGTGCTAGTGTACAGGGGCTAGCCAAAAACATTCAGTACTTC. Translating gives CSASVQGLAKNIQYF.